Shown below are 17 T cell receptor beta chains from a single sample sequenced in a study of glioma-infiltrating T cells. Using RNA template, CDR3s of TCR alpha and beta were amplified with iRepertoire arm-PCR. TCRdb re-analysed the multiplex PCR reads in MiXCR, keeping a single row per CDR3 protein. The data show under 150,000 distinct CDR3 sequences, approximately 24% seen once. Input material: glioma tissue, nonneoplastic brain tissue, or PBMCs (not recorded which). Every receptor here comes from a human donor with low-grade glioma or glioblastoma, undergoing nonglioma brain surgery, or in good health (not recorded which).

The sample holds a few counts of this clonotype. This chain uses TRBV20-1 with TRBJ2-1, with D perhaps TRBD2 (6 bases). The CDR3 sequence is 16 residues long. CDR1 and CDR2 from the germline V gene are DFQATT and SNEGSKA (reference sequence). Trimming removed 8 bases at V and 2 bases at J, with 22 bases between. CDR3 bases: TGCAGTTCCATCCCTGGGGCGGGACGTCCCTACAATGAGCAGTTCTTC. Its protein product is CSSIPGAGRPYNEQFF.

The rearrangement links TRBV14 to TRBJ2-1; the D call may be TRBD1 or TRBD2 (5 bases each). The CDR3 has 15 amino acids. Germline assignment: CDR1 SGHDN and CDR2 FVKESK. Between the trimmed V and J ends, which lost 9 bases and 6 bases, there was a span of 21 bases. The CDR3 DNA follows: TGTGCCAGTAGTTCTGGGGGTTTCCTAATCAATGAGCAGTTCTTC. Translation gives CASSSGGFLINEQFF.

This clonotype was seen only a few times. This rearrangement joins TRBV12-3 or TRBV12-4 to TRBJ2-1; 7 bases match TRBD2. The CDR3 sequence is 14 residues long. The J segment lost 3 bases and the V segment lost 8 bases, leaving 7 bases of the junction unmatched. The CDR3 loop is CASRTWGGYNEQFF. The CDR3 DNA follows: TGTGCCAGCCGCACCTGGGGGGGCTACAATGAGCAGTTCTTC.

This clonotype has a count of ten or more. The chain carries TRBV20-1 and TRBJ2-7; 10 nucleotides agree with TRBD1. From germline, CDR1 is DFQATT and CDR2 SNEGSKA (reference sequence). Trimming at V came to 5 bases and at J to 7 bases, leaving 11 bases not matched to a gene. This CDR3 has 14 amino acids. Here the CDR3 reads CSAAPGTGEKEQYV. CDR3 nucleotides: TGCAGTGCTGCTCCCGGGACAGGGGAGAAAGAGCAGTACGTC.

The rearrangement uses TRBV12-5 and TRBJ1-1; possible D gene TRBD1, 5 bases. The CDR3 has 14 residues. With 5 bases removed from V and 1 base from J, the gap between germline ends came to 11 bases. Germline CDR1 reads LGHNT; CDR2 reads FRNRAP. The DNA for the CDR3 is TGTGCTAGTGGTCCGGGACGCTCGAACACTGAAGCTTTCTTT. Encoded protein: CASGPGRSNTEAFF.

This clonotype has more than one count but fewer than ten. A much larger clone lies one base from this, so it may be a read error. V is TRBV7-9 and J is TRBJ1-2; D is unclear. Looked up from germline, CDR1 is SEHNR and CDR2 is FQNEAQ (reference sequence). The CDR3 runs to 12 residues. The chain's CDR3 is CASNLASERYTF. The CDR3 nucleotides are TGTGCCAGCAACTTAGCCTCTGAGAGGTACACCTTC. The whole variable domain, filled in from reference TRBV7-9 and TRBJ1-2, reads DTGVSQNPRHKITKRGQNVTFRCDPISEHNRLYWYRQTLGQGPEFLTYFQNEAQLEKSRLLSDRFSAERPKGSFSTLEIQRTEQGDSAMYLCASNLASERYTFGSGTRLTVV.

This clonotype showed up many times. V and J are TRBV27 and TRBJ1-6; D is unclear. This CDR3 contains 14 residues. The germline V and J ends were trimmed by 3 bases and 7 bases, with 10 bases remaining between them. Per germline, CDR1 MNHEY and CDR2 SMNVEV (reference sequence). CDR3 bases: TGTGCCAGCAGTTTGCGACTGGGGAATTCACCCCTCCACTTT. Its protein is CASSLRLGNSPLHF.

This clonotype has ten or more counts. The genes are TRBV20-1 and TRBJ2-3; D is perhaps TRBD2 (6 bases). CDR1 and CDR2 from the germline V gene are DFQATT and SNEGSKA (reference sequence). The CDR3 totals 12 residues. Trimming took off 1 base at V and 6 bases at J, with 8 bases between the two ends. The CDR3 DNA reads TGCAGTGCTAGAGTTGGGGGGGATACGCAGTATTTT. Its translation is CSARVGGDTQYF.

This clonotype occurred once. This may be a read error, as it is one base from a much larger clone. The CDR3 loop reads CSASVPNTGELVF. CDR3 coding DNA: TGCAGTGCCTCAGTCCCGAACACCGGGGAGCTGGTTTTT. J is TRBJ2-2 and V is TRBV20-1, with D possibly matching TRBD2 (5 bases). Germline V CDR1 and CDR2: DFQATT, SNEGSKA (reference sequence). There are 13 residues in the CDR3.

This clonotype occurred a few times. The J gene is TRBJ2-1, the V gene TRBV29-1, with TRBD2 matching over 7 bases. The junction had 9 bases not matched to a gene; V was cut back by 4 bases and J by 0 bases. This CDR3 contains 16 residues. CDR1 is SQVTM and CDR2 is ANQGSEA in the germline V gene. This chain's CDR3 is CSVVLFAGDSYNEQFF. For the CDR3, the DNA is TGCAGCGTTGTTCTATTCGCGGGGGACTCCTACAATGAGCAGTTCTTC.

A few counts support this clonotype. The chain has TRBV18 and TRBJ2-3; D is uncertain. V lost 3 bases and J 6 bases, leaving 13 bases between the germline ends. CDR3 length: 14 residues. The germline V gene encodes CDR1 KGHSH and CDR2 LQKENI. The CDR3 protein is CASSPSPKADTQYF. The DNA of the CDR3 is TGTGCCAGCTCACCGTCACCTAAGGCGGATACGCAGTATTTT.

The CDR3 coding sequence is TGCAGCGTTGAAGTACATGGGGCGCGAAATGGCTACACCTTC. Its translation is CSVEVHGARNGYTF. The V gene is TRBV29-1, the J gene TRBJ1-2; D may be TRBD1 (5 bases). V was trimmed by 1 base and J by 6 bases, leaving 15 bases between them. The CDR3 sequence is 14 residues long. CDR1 is SQVTM and CDR2 is ANQGSEA in the germline V gene.

The genes are TRBV18 and TRBJ1-5; D not resolved. In germline, CDR1 is KGHSH, CDR2 LQKENI. This CDR3 spans 14 amino acids. V gave up 3 bases and J gave up 0 bases, with 6 bases separating them. CDR3 sequence (DNA): TGTGCCAGCTCACCTGGGTTTAGCAATCAGCCCCAGCATTTT. Amino acid sequence: CASSPGFSNQPQHF.

This clonotype was counted between two and nine times. The gene calls are TRBV2 and TRBJ1-1; D is undetermined. The CDR3 contains 12 residues. Germline values: CDR1 SNHLY, CDR2 FYNNEI. The V end was cut by 10 bases, the J end by 0 bases, with 9 bases between. This CDR3 reads CATEFMNTEAFF. The DNA for the CDR3 is TGTGCCACCGAGTTCATGAACACTGAAGCTTTCTTT.

V gene TRBV10-3 combines with J gene TRBJ2-2; D possibly corresponds to TRBD2 (6 bases). This CDR3 has 12 amino acids. Germline V lookup: CDR1 ENHRY, CDR2 SYGVKD. Trimming removed 8 bases from V and 4 bases from J, with 8 bases in between. The CDR3 spells CAIGGGTGELFF. DNA for the CDR3: TGTGCCATCGGGGGAGGCACCGGGGAGCTGTTTTTT.

The chain couples TRBV24-1 to TRBJ2-3; maybe TRBD1 (5 bases). There are 15 residues in the CDR3. Germline CDR1 KGHDR, CDR2 SFDVKD. V lost 4 bases to trimming and J lost 5 bases, with 15 bases between them. The CDR3 protein is CATSEAGSRRDTQYF. CDR3 bases: TGTGCCACCAGTGAGGCAGGGTCTAGGCGAGATACGCAGTATTTT.

This clonotype was detected a few times. This chain uses TRBV12-3 or TRBV12-4 with TRBJ1-1, with a possible D match to TRBD1 (6 bases). The CDR3 spans 15 residues. The V and J ends lost 6 bases and 4 bases respectively, with 18 bases between them. This CDR3 is CASRRTVPLSTEAFF. The CDR3, as DNA: TGTGCCAGCAGGAGGACAGTACCCCTGAGCACTGAAGCTTTCTTT.